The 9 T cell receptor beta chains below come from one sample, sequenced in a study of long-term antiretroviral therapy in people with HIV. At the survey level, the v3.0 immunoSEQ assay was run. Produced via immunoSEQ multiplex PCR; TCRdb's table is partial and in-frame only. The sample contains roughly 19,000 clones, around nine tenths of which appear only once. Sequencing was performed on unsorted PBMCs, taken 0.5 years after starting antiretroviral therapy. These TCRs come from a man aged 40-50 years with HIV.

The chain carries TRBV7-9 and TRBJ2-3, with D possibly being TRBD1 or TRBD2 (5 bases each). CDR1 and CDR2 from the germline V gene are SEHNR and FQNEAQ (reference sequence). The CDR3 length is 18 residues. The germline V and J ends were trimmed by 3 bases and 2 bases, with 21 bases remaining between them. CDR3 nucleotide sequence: TGTGCCAGCAGCTTGCCTTTTGGTTGGGACGGGTACACAGATACGCAGTATTTT. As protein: CASSLPFGWDGYTDTQYF.

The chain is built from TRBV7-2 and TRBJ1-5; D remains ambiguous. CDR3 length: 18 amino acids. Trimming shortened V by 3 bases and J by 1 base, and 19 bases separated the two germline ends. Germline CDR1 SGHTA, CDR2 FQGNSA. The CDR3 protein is CASSFRGQIGTSNQPQHF. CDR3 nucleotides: TGTGCCAGCAGCTTCCGAGGCCAGATCGGAACAAGCAATCAGCCCCAGCATTTT.

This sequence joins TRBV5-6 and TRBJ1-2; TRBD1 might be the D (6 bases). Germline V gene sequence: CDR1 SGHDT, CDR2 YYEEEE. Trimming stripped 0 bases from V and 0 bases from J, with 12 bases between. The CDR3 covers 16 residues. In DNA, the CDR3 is TGTGCCAGCAGCTTGGTGCAGGGGTGGCCTAACTATGGCTACACCTTC. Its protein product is CASSLVQGWPNYGYTF.

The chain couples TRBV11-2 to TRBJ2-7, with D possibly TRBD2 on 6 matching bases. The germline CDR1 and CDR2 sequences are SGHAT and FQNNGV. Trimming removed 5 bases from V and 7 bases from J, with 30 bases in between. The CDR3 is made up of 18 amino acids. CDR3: CASSKSDAWDFDAGEQYF. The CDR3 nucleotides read TGTGCCAGCAGCAAGAGTGACGCTTGGGACTTTGACGCGGGGGAGCAGTACTTC. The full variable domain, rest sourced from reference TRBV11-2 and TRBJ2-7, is EAGVAQSPRYKIIEKRQSVAFWCNPISGHATLYWYQQILGQGPKLLIQFQNNGVVDDSQLPKDRFSAERLKGVDSTLKIQPAKLEDSAVYLCASSKSDAWDFDAGEQYFGPGTRLTVT.

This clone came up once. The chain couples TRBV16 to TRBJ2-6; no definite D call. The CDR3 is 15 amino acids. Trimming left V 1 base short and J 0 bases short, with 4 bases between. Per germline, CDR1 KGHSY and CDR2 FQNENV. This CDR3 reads CASSQFSSGANVLTF. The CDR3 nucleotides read TGTGCCAGCAGCCAATTCTCCTCTGGGGCCAACGTCCTGACTTTC. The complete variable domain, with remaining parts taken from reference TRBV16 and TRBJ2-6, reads GEEVAQTPKHLVRGEGQKAKLYCAPIKGHSYVFWYQQVLKNEFKFLISFQNENVFDETGMPKERFSAKCLPNSPCSLEIQATKLEDSAVYFCASSQFSSGANVLTFGAGSRLTVL.

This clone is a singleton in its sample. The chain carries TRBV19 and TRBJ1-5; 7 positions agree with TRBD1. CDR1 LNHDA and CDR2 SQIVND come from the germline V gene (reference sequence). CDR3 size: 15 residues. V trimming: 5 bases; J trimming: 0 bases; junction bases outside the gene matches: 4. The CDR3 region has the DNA TGTGCCAGTAGTTCAGGGACAGATAGCAATCAGCCCCAGCATTTT. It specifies CASSSGTDSNQPQHF.

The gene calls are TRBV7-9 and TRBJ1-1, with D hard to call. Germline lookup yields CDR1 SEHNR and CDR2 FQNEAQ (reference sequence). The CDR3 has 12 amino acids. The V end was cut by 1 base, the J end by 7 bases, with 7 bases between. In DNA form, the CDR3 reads TGTGCCAGCAGCTTAGATGTTGGTGAAGCTTTCTTT. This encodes CASSLDVGEAFF.

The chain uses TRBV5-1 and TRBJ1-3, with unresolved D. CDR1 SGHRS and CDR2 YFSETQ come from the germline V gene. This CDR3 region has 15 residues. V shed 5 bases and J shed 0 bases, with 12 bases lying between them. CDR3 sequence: CASSPAGSSGNTIYF. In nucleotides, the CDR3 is TGCGCCAGCAGTCCAGCAGGTAGCTCTGGAAACACCATATATTTT.

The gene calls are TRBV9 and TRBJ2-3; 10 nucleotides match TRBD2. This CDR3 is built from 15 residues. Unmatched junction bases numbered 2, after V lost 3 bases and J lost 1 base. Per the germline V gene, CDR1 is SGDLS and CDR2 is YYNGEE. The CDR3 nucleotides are TGTGCCAGCAGCGAGGGGACTAGCGGCACAGATACGCAGTATTTT. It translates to CASSEGTSGTDTQYF.